These T cell receptor beta chains were read from a single sample in a study of T cell repertoires in aging, cancer and after chemotherapy. TCRdb reanalysed the multiplex PCR reads using MiXCR and keeps one entry per CDR3 protein. The table has just under 1,500 distinct CDR3 sequences, about 30% seen once. Specimen: blood. These receptors were taken from a human donor with a solid tumor. Both conserved end residues are part of each CDR3. The D gene is left open where the match is weak. The size of a clone is reported for some rows only, either as once, few or many, or as a class for expanded clones.

size,D,J,V,CDR3,DNA
few,TRBD2,TRBJ2-2,TRBV7-2,CASSLGGANTGELFF,TGTGCCAGCAGCTTGGGGGGGGCGAACACCGGGGAGCTGTTTTTT
few,.,TRBJ1-1,TRBV6-2/TRBV6-3,CASSYSRTSWENTEAFF,TGTGCCAGCAGTTACTCGAGAACCTCCTGGGAGAACACTGAAGCTTTCTTT
.,TRBD1,TRBJ2-7,TRBV20-1,CSARAGQGQYEQYF,TGCAGTGCTAGAGCGGGACAGGGTCAGTACGAGCAGTACTTC
.,.,TRBJ2-3,TRBV11-2,CASSSEGRSDTQYF,TGTGCCAGCAGCTCCGAAGGGCGGTCAGATACGCAGTATTTT
.,.,TRBJ2-5,TRBV5-7,CASSSWGGSWETQYF,TGTGCCAGCAGCTCGTGGGGAGGCTCATGGGAGACCCAGTACTTC
.,.,TRBJ2-3,TRBV18,CASSPRKGDTQYF,TGTGCCAGCTCACCTAGGAAGGGAGATACGCAGTATTTT
few,.,TRBJ2-2,TRBV10-1,CASSESVGRNTGELFF,TGCGCCAGCAGTGAGTCTGTGGGTCGGAACACCGGGGAGCTGTTTTTT
.,.,TRBJ2-7,TRBV20-1,CSARGRVIYEQYF,TGCAGTGCTAGAGGCAGGGTTATCTACGAGCAGTACTTC
medium-sized,TRBD1,TRBJ1-1,TRBV6-1,CASSELTGPAFF,TGTGCCAGCAGTGAATTGACAGGGCCGGCTTTCTTT
.,.,TRBJ1-6,TRBV4-2,CASSQAGGNSPLHF,TGTGCCAGCAGCCAAGCGGGAGGAAATTCACCCCTCCACTTT
.,TRBD1,TRBJ2-1,TRBV7-3,CASSLATGGYNEQFF,TGTGCCAGCAGCTTAGCGACAGGGGGTTACAATGAGCAGTTCTTC
.,TRBD1,TRBJ2-6,TRBV6-1,CASSQGQGIAGANVLTF,TGTGCCAGCAGTCAGGGACAGGGTATTGCTGGGGCCAACGTCCTGACTTTC
medium-sized,TRBD1,TRBJ2-6,TRBV19,CASSQGVRSGANVLTF,TGTGCCAGTAGTCAGGGGGTTCGCTCTGGGGCCAACGTCCTGACTTTC
.,TRBD1,TRBJ1-2,TRBV19,CASSGQGGGYTF,TGTGCCAGTAGTGGACAGGGGGGCGGCTACACCTTC
medium-sized,TRBD1,TRBJ1-6,TRBV6-5,CASSYSGDRAPYNSPLHF,TGTGCCAGCAGTTACTCCGGGGACAGGGCACCCTATAATTCACCCCTCCACTTT
large,TRBD1,TRBJ2-7,TRBV30,CAWRGAGQGVYEQYF,TGTGCCTGGAGGGGAGCGGGACAGGGAGTTTACGAGCAGTACTTC
large,TRBD2,TRBJ2-7,TRBV29-1,CSVEGRLAGRSEQYF,TGCAGCGTCGAGGGACGGCTAGCGGGGCGGAGTGAGCAGTACTTC
large,TRBD1,TRBJ1-2,TRBV6-1,CASSTETGKRYGYTF,TGTGCCAGCAGTACTGAGACAGGGAAAAGGTATGGCTACACCTTC
.,TRBD2,TRBJ2-5,TRBV6-1,CASRVAGGPGETQYF,TGTGCCAGCAGGGTAGCGGGAGGGCCCGGGGAGACCCAGTACTTC
once,TRBD2,TRBJ2-7,TRBV20-1,CSATDTSGSNGGEQYF,TGCAGTGCTACCGACACGAGCGGGAGTAACGGAGGCGAGCAGTACTTC
.,TRBD1,TRBJ2-7,TRBV7-2,CASSEDRGRFYEQYF,TGTGCCAGCAGCGAGGACAGGGGGCGGTTTTACGAGCAGTACTTC
.,TRBD1,TRBJ1-6,TRBV18,CASSDRGQTGPLHF,TGTGCCAGCTCAGACAGGGGCCAGACTGGGCCCCTCCACTTT
medium-sized,.,TRBJ2-4,TRBV6-5,CASSQGLTQAKNIQYF,TGTGCCAGCAGTCAGGGACTTACTCAAGCCAAAAACATTCAGTACTTC
.,.,TRBJ2-7,TRBV20-1,CSARASRGDHGQYF,TGCAGTGCTAGAGCCAGCAGGGGGGATCACGGGCAGTACTTC
medium-sized,TRBD1,TRBJ2-7,TRBV6-2/TRBV6-3,CASSPIRSGQFPYEQYF,TGTGCCAGCAGCCCAATCCGGTCGGGACAGTTTCCCTACGAGCAGTACTTC
large,.,TRBJ2-2,TRBV6-2/TRBV6-3,CASSYSYGTDLTGELFF,TGTGCCAGCAGTTATTCGTATGGCACAGATCTCACCGGGGAGCTGTTTTTT
medium-sized,.,TRBJ2-1,TRBV5-5,CASSQAGTHYNEQFF,TGTGCCAGCAGCCAAGCCGGGACCCATTACAATGAGCAGTTCTTC
large,TRBD1,TRBJ1-5,TRBV30,CAWGQGSQPQHF,TGTGCCTGGGGACAGGGTAGTCAGCCCCAGCATTTT
.,TRBD1,TRBJ2-1,TRBV27,CASRRQGTVDEQFF,TGTGCCAGCAGGCGACAGGGGACGGTCGATGAGCAGTTCTTC
few,.,TRBJ1-1,TRBV19,CASRTGPNTEAFF,TGTGCCAGTCGCACAGGGCCCAACACTGAAGCTTTCTTT
few,.,TRBJ1-5,TRBV5-5,CASRPGVGNQPQHF,TGTGCCAGCAGGCCGGGAGTAGGCAATCAGCCCCAGCATTTT
few,.,TRBJ1-5,TRBV7-2,CASSPQNGMRPQHF,TGTGCCAGCAGCCCCCAGAATGGGATGAGGCCCCAGCATTTT
.,.,TRBJ2-5,TRBV10-3,CASSELGELQETQYF,TGTGCCAGCAGTGAGTTGGGCGAGCTCCAAGAGACCCAGTACTTC
few,.,TRBJ2-3,TRBV12-3/TRBV12-4,CASSFWGGTDTQYF,TGTGCCAGCAGTTTTTGGGGGGGCACAGATACGCAGTATTTT
few,TRBD2,TRBJ2-5,TRBV5-1,CASSLGSGGARETQYF,TGCGCCAGCAGCTTAGGTAGCGGGGGGGCCCGAGAGACCCAGTACTTC
few,.,TRBJ1-5,TRBV4-3,CASSQDRNGARQPQHF,TGCGCCAGCAGCCAAGATCGGAACGGGGCCCGACAGCCCCAGCATTTT
.,.,TRBJ2-1,TRBV20-1,CSVPRLSQGNEQFF,TGCAGTGTTCCCCGCCTAAGCCAGGGCAATGAGCAGTTCTTC
.,TRBD2,TRBJ2-3,TRBV7-9,CASSLTSVITDTQYF,TGTGCCAGCAGCTTAACTAGCGTCATCACAGATACGCAGTATTTT
large,TRBD1,TRBJ2-7,TRBV30,CAWSPRDRGYEQYF,TGTGCCTGGAGTCCCCGGGACAGGGGGTACGAGCAGTACTTC
.,TRBD2,TRBJ2-7,TRBV20-1,CSARLSSGSFEQYF,TGCAGTGCTAGACTATCTAGCGGGAGTTTCGAGCAGTACTTC
.,.,TRBJ1-5,TRBV19,CASSPETYSNQPQHF,TGTGCCAGTAGTCCCGAAACATATAGCAATCAGCCCCAGCATTTT
.,TRBD1,TRBJ1-3,TRBV5-1,CASSPGQGSLGNTIYF,TGCGCCAGCAGCCCAGGACAGGGAAGTCTTGGAAACACCATATATTTT
medium-sized,TRBD1,TRBJ1-5,TRBV12-3/TRBV12-4,CASSFRQGGTMGNQPQHF,TGTGCCAGCAGTTTCAGACAGGGCGGAACGATGGGCAATCAGCCCCAGCATTTT
large,.,TRBJ2-7,TRBV15,CATSRYPFGTPALYEQYF,TGTGCCACCAGCAGATACCCCTTCGGGACACCGGCGCTTTACGAGCAGTACTTC
.,.,TRBJ2-1,TRBV7-9,CASSPSYPWTVYNEQFF,TGTGCCAGCAGCCCTTCTTACCCCTGGACAGTGTACAATGAGCAGTTCTTC
few,.,TRBJ2-2,TRBV27,CATKAPQGFGGAGELFF,TGTGCCACCAAGGCCCCACAGGGGTTCGGGGGCGCCGGGGAGCTGTTTTTT
.,.,TRBJ1-1,TRBV5-1,CASSPGQGRTEAFF,TGCGCCAGCAGCCCAGGTCAGGGGAGGACTGAAGCTTTCTTT
.,.,TRBJ1-2,TRBV20-1,CSATLDGYGYTF,TGCAGTGCTACCCTGGACGGATATGGCTACACCTTC
.,.,TRBJ2-7,TRBV5-1,CASSPDPLTTYEQYF,TGCGCCAGCAGCCCCGACCCTTTAACGACCTACGAGCAGTACTTC
.,TRBD2,TRBJ2-1,TRBV20-1,CSARGMGRGTYNEQFF,TGCAGTGCTCGAGGGATGGGGCGGGGGACCTACAATGAGCAGTTCTTC
.,TRBD1,TRBJ2-3,TRBV30,CASTGTEGTDTQYF,TGTGCCAGCACCGGGACAGAAGGCACAGATACGCAGTATTTT
.,TRBD1,TRBJ2-7,TRBV29-1,CSVEFGTGRNYEQYF,TGCAGCGTTGAGTTCGGGACAGGAAGAAACTACGAGCAGTACTTC
medium-sized,TRBD1,TRBJ2-1,TRBV10-3,CAISPPSRDREQFF,TGTGCCATCAGTCCGCCATCCCGGGACAGAGAGCAGTTCTTC
few,.,TRBJ1-2,TRBV25-1,CASSDGDINYGYTF,TGTGCCAGCAGTGACGGGGACATAAACTATGGCTACACCTTC
.,TRBD1,TRBJ1-2,TRBV5-5,CASSWQGVPNYGYTF,TGTGCCAGCAGCTGGCAGGGGGTCCCTAACTATGGCTACACCTTC